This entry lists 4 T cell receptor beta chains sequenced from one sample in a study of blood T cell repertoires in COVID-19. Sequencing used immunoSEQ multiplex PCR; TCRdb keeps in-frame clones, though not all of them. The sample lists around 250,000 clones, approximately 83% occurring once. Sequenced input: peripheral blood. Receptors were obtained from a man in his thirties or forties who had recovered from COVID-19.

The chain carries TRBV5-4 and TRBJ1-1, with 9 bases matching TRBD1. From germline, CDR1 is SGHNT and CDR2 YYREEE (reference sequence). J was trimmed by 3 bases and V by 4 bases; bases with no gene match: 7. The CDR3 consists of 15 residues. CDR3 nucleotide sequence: TGTGCCAGCAGCATTGACAGGGGGGCATACACTGAAGCTTTCTTT. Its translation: CASSIDRGAYTEAFF.

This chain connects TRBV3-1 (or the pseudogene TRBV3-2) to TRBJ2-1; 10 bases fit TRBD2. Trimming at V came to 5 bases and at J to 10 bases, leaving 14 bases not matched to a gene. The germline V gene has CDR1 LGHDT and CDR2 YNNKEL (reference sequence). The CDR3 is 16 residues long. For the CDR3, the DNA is TGTGCCAGCAGCAAGTGGATAGCGGGGGGCCCTGGGGAGCAGTTCTTC. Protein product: CASSKWIAGGPGEQFF.

As DNA, the CDR3 is TGCGCCAGCAGCTCCAGACAGGAGACCCTGGGCTACACCTTC. This gives the protein CASSSRQETLGYTF. The V gene is TRBV5-1, the J gene TRBJ1-2; D possibly corresponds to TRBD1 (6 bases). This CDR3 is 14 amino acids long. The ends were cut back, 3 bases at V and 8 bases at J, with 17 bases in the middle. Germline CDR1 is SGHRS and CDR2 is YFSETQ.

CDR3 nucleotides: TGTGCCAGCAGAGGGGACTACCAGCCCCAGCATTTT. It yields the protein CASRGDYQPQHF. The chain carries TRBV28 and TRBJ1-5; a possible D gene is TRBD1 (5 bases). Per germline, CDR1 MDHEN and CDR2 SYDVKM. Deletions cut 6 bases from V and 7 bases from J, with 10 bases between. CDR3 size: 12 residues.